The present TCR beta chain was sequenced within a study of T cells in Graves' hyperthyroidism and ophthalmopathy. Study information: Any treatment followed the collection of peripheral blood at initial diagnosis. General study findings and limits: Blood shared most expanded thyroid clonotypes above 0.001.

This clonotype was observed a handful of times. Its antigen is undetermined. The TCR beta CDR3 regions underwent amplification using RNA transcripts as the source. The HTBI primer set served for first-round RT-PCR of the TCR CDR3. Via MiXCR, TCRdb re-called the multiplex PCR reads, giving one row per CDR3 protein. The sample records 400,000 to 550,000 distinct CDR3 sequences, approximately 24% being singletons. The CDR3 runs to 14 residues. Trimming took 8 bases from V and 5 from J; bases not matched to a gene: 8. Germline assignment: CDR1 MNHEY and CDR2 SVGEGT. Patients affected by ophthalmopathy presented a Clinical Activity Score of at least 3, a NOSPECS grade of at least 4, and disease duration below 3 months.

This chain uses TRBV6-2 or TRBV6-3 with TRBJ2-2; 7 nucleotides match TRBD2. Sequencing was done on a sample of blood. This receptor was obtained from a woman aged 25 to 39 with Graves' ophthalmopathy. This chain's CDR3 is CASGPSGETGELFF. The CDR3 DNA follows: TGTGCCAGCGGACCTAGCGGAGAGACCGGGGAGCTGTTTTTT.